This passage covers 32 T cell receptor beta chains from one sample sequenced in a study of cytomegalovirus exposure and HLA in healthy donors. 13 Jbeta primers and 60 Vbeta primers were used for the PCR. The data were produced by immunoSEQ multiplex PCR, yet TCRdb's version contains in-frame clones alone and is incomplete. The sample has more than 110,000 clones, just over 70% seen once. The sample comprised PBMCs. The receptors were gathered from a woman under 40 in good health and CMV-seronegative.

A note on this clone: The junction departs from germline at one end; a sequencing error may be responsible. This chain joins TRBV7-9 and TRBJ1-2, with D tentatively TRBD1 (6 bases). The germline V gene encodes CDR1 SEHNR and CDR2 FQNEAQ (reference sequence). The CDR3 spans 16 residues. The CDR3: CSSSLVVQGRANGYTF. The CDR3 region has the DNA TGTTCCAGCAGCTTAGTAGTGCAGGGGCGAGCCAATGGCTACACCTTC.

This clone has a single count. The chain uses TRBV10-3 and TRBJ2-1, with 7 bases identical to TRBD1. The CDR3 loop spans 14 amino acids. J was trimmed by 0 bases and V by 6 bases; bases with no gene match: 2. Germline CDR1 and CDR2: ENHRY and SYGVKD. The CDR3 DNA sequence: TGTGCCATCAGAAACAGGGGCTCCTACAATGAGCAGTTCTTC. Translation: CAIRNRGSYNEQFF.

CDR3 region: CASSSGQGNYGYTF. DNA for the CDR3: TGTGCCAGCAGCTCGGGACAGGGCAACTATGGCTACACCTTC. The chain has TRBV11-1 and TRBJ1-2, with 9 bases identical to TRBD1. CDR1 and CDR2 from the germline V gene are SGHAT and FQDESV (reference sequence). J lost 2 bases, V lost 4 bases, and 2 bases had no gene match. The CDR3 is made up of 14 amino acids.

V is TRBV27 and J is TRBJ2-1; TRBD2 matches 12 bases. With 5 bases clipped from V and 4 bases from J, the junction kept 6 bases outside the gene matches. CDR3 length: 16 residues. The germline V gene encodes CDR1 MNHEY and CDR2 SMNVEV (reference sequence). The CDR3 reads CASSLLAGGFYNEQFF. DNA for the CDR3: TGTGCCAGCAGTCTTCTAGCGGGAGGGTTTTACAATGAGCAGTTCTTC.

In its sample, this clone was seen once. The chain links TRBV9 to TRBJ1-1; tentatively, D is TRBD1 (6 bases). Trimming removed 3 bases at V and 4 bases at J, with 16 bases between. This CDR3 contains 15 residues. Germline V lookup: CDR1 SGDLS, CDR2 YYNGEE. CDR3 sequence (DNA): TGTGCCAGCAGCGCCGAGCTAGGGGGGGGCACTGAAGCTTTCTTT. Translated: CASSAELGGGTEAFF.

The J gene is TRBJ1-1, the V gene TRBV30, with a tentative D call TRBD1 (5 bases). Trimming took 5 bases from V and 6 from J, leaving 10 bases between them. This CDR3 has 11 residues. In germline, CDR1 is GTSNPN, CDR2 SVGIG (reference sequence). The CDR3 DNA is TGTGCCTGGGGGAACAGGCCTGAAGCTTTCTTT. This translates into CAWGNRPEAFF.

The V call is TRBV10-2, the J call TRBJ1-2; possible D gene TRBD1, 5 bases. The CDR3 contains 13 residues. CDR1 WSHSY and CDR2 SAAADI come from the germline V gene. V lost 3 bases and J 8 bases, leaving 13 bases between the germline ends. The CDR3 DNA reads as TGCGCCAGCAGTGACCAATCAGGGTTCGGCTACACCTTC. Amino acids: CASSDQSGFGYTF.

The CDR3 protein is CASSFQNQPQHF. The CDR3 nucleotides read TGTGCCAGCAGCTTTCAGAATCAGCCCCAGCATTTT. The V gene is TRBV7-8, the J gene TRBJ1-5; no reliable D call. V lost 3 bases and J 4 bases, leaving 4 bases between the germline ends. CDR3 length: 12 residues. Germline V lookup: CDR1 SGHVS, CDR2 FQNEAQ.

V is TRBV9 and J is TRBJ1-1; 9 bases are a match to TRBD1. Germline V gene lookup returns CDR1 SGDLS and CDR2 YYNGEE. CDR3 length: 11 amino acids. V was clipped by 6 bases and J by 13 bases; unmatched bases: 7. Here the CDR3 DNA reads TGTGCCAGCATGGGACAGGGAATAGTTTTCTTT. Translated, it gives CASMGQGIVFF.

This rearrangement joins TRBV2 to TRBJ2-7, with a possible D match to TRBD2 (5 bases). The CDR3 spans 11 residues. V lost 8 bases to trimming and J lost 3 bases, with 8 bases between them. Germline V gene data show CDR1 as SNHLY and CDR2 as FYNNEI. The DNA for the CDR3 is TGTGCCAGCGGGAGCGGCTACGAGCAGTACTTC. This codes for CASGSGYEQYF.

The chain recombines TRBV7-2 with TRBJ1-1; TRBD1 agrees at 7 bases. In germline, CDR1 is SGHTA, CDR2 FQGNSA. J was trimmed by 6 bases and V by 3 bases; bases with no gene match: 7. The CDR3 runs 14 residues. The CDR3 spells CASSFRTGPSEAFF. The CDR3 region has the DNA TGTGCCAGCAGCTTCCGGACAGGTCCTTCTGAAGCTTTCTTT.

The genes are TRBV28 and TRBJ1-6; D uncertain. This CDR3 has 15 amino acids. Trimming shortened V by 3 bases and J by 0 bases, and 6 bases separated the two germline ends. Germline values: CDR1 MDHEN, CDR2 SYDVKM. CDR3 loop: CASSFGSSYNSPLHF. The CDR3 nucleotides read TGTGCCAGCAGTTTTGGGAGCTCCTATAATTCACCCCTCCACTTT.

The V gene is TRBV30, the J gene TRBJ2-1; possible D gene TRBD2, 7 bases. The CDR3 has 14 residues. The V end was cut by 1 base, the J end by 7 bases, with 14 bases between. Germline CDR1 is GTSNPN and CDR2 is SVGIG (reference sequence). CDR3 in amino acids: CAWSGGGARNEQFF. CDR3 DNA: TGTGCCTGGAGTGGAGGGGGGGCTAGAAATGAGCAGTTCTTC.

This clone was picked up a small number of times. This chain connects TRBV9 to TRBJ2-6; 7 bases fit TRBD1. The germline V gene encodes CDR1 SGDLS and CDR2 YYNGEE. V lost 3 bases and J lost 3; bases outside the gene matches: 15. The CDR3 is 19 amino acids. CDR3 in amino acids: CASSGRTGARFLGANVLTF. CDR3 coding DNA: TGTGCCAGCAGCGGAAGAACAGGGGCTCGCTTCCTTGGGGCCAACGTCCTGACTTTC.

The genes are TRBV7-9 and TRBJ2-3; D unclear. Trimming stripped 5 bases from V and 4 bases from J, with 19 bases between. Germline CDR1 reads SEHNR; CDR2 reads FQNEAQ (reference sequence). There are 16 residues in the CDR3. CDR3 residues: CASSPNLSPPPDTQYF. CDR3 sequence (DNA): TGTGCCAGCAGCCCAAACCTATCTCCACCCCCAGATACGCAGTATTTT.

This clone was counted only a few times. The chain employs TRBV6-1 and TRBJ2-7; TRBD2 agrees at 9 bases. The CDR3 length is 15 residues. V trimming: 10 bases; J trimming: 0 bases; junction bases outside the gene matches: 10. From germline, CDR1 is MNHNS and CDR2 SASEGT. In DNA form, the CDR3 reads TGTGCCACAAGCCCCCTAGCGGGATTCTCCTACGAGCAGTACTTC. Amino acid sequence: CATSPLAGFSYEQYF.

This chain connects TRBV11-3 to TRBJ2-1, with 9 bases identical to TRBD2. Germline-derived CDR1 and CDR2 are SGHNT and YENEEA. V lost 5 bases and J lost 4; bases outside the gene matches: 9. The CDR3 is made up of 16 amino acids. CDR3 protein: CASSPPFSGGYNEQFF. Here the CDR3 DNA reads TGTGCCAGCAGCCCTCCGTTTAGCGGGGGTTACAATGAGCAGTTCTTC. Using reference TRBV11-3 and TRBJ2-1 for the parts outside the CDR3, the full variable domain is EAGVVQSPRYKIIEKKQPVAFWCNPISGHNTLYWYLQNLGQGPELLIRYENEEAVDDSQLPKDRFSAERLKGVDSTLKIQPAELGDSAVYLCASSPPFSGGYNEQFFGPGTRLTVL.

The chain recombines TRBV5-4 with TRBJ2-5; TRBD1 matches 8 bases. The CDR3 extends over 13 amino acids. Germline V gene sequence: CDR1 SGHNT, CDR2 YYREEE (reference sequence). V shed 4 bases, J shed 3 bases, and the junction held 2 bases outside the gene matches. The CDR3 is CASSPGGEETQYF. CDR3 DNA: TGTGCCAGCAGCCCAGGGGGCGAAGAGACCCAGTACTTC.

There are a few counts of this clone. V and J are TRBV11-3 and TRBJ1-5; 7 nucleotides align to TRBD1. The V and J ends lost 5 bases and 4 bases, in that order; junction bases with no gene match: 2. CDR1 and CDR2 from the germline V gene are SGHNT and YENEEA. The CDR3 runs 13 residues. CDR3 residues: CASSGDRNQPQHF. As DNA, the CDR3 is TGTGCCAGCAGCGGGGACAGAAATCAGCCCCAGCATTTT.

The chain is built from TRBV2 and TRBJ2-1; TRBD2 aligns across 7 bases. Germline CDR1 is SNHLY and CDR2 is FYNNEI. There are 14 residues in the CDR3. The junction had 8 bases not matched to a gene; V was cut back by 7 bases and J by 5 bases. In DNA, the CDR3 is TGTGCCAGCATTAGAGCGGGGAACAACAATGAGCAGTTCTTC. It translates to CASIRAGNNNEQFF.

The gene calls are TRBV30 and TRBJ2-5, with 9 bases fitting TRBD2. There are 14 residues in the CDR3. In germline, CDR1 is GTSNPN, CDR2 SVGIG (reference sequence). CDR3 DNA: TGTGCTTGCGGCGGGAGGGTCCTTGGGGAGACCCAGTACTTC. This gives the protein CACGGRVLGETQYF.

There are a few counts of this clone. The V and J genes are TRBV5-1 and TRBJ1-2; TRBD1 matches at 11 bases. CDR3 length equals 14 residues. V gave up 4 bases and J gave up 4 bases; unmatched junction bases: 3. Germline V gives CDR1 SGHRS, CDR2 YFSETQ. CDR3 in amino acids: CASSLGQGGYGYTF. The CDR3 DNA follows: TGCGCCAGCAGCCTGGGACAGGGGGGCTATGGCTACACCTTC.

With respect to this clone: This sample includes further DNA sequences coding for the same CDR3. This chain connects TRBV5-1 to TRBJ2-3, with 9 bases lining up with TRBD2. This CDR3 spans 14 amino acids. Germline V lookup: CDR1 SGHRS, CDR2 YFSETQ. Unmatched junction bases numbered 3, after V lost 1 base and J lost 6 bases. This chain's CDR3 is CASSLSAGGDTQYF. CDR3 DNA: TGCGCCAGCAGCTTGTCAGCGGGAGGCGATACGCAGTATTTT.

This rearrangement joins TRBV6-1 to TRBJ2-5, with D perhaps TRBD1 (5 bases). Per germline, CDR1 MNHNS and CDR2 SASEGT. Trimming pared 10 bases from V and 4 bases from J, leaving 16 bases between. This CDR3 comprises 13 residues. The CDR3 DNA follows: TGTGCCACCGGTGCGTTGGGGCGAGAGACCCAGTACTTC. Its protein product is CATGALGRETQYF.

The rearrangement joins TRBV21-1 to TRBJ2-7; the table names TRBD1, a call not compared with the DNA. TRBV21-1 is a recognized pseudogene. The CDR3 contains 14 residues. The CDR3 DNA follows: TGTGCCAGCCGCGTTCGACAGGGGGCCTACGAGCAGTACTTC. Protein: CASRVRQGAYEQYF.

The CDR3 coding sequence is TGTGCCACAGGGGGTATTGAGGATACGCAGTATTTT. This translates into CATGGIEDTQYF. The chain links TRBV10-3 to TRBJ2-3; 7 bases match TRBD1. With 10 bases clipped from V and 6 bases from J, the junction kept 7 bases outside the gene matches. From germline, CDR1 is ENHRY and CDR2 SYGVKD. The CDR3 spans 12 residues.

The V call is TRBV27, the J call TRBJ1-5, with 10 bases lining up with TRBD1. V shed 5 bases, J shed 8 bases, and the junction held 12 bases outside the gene matches. Germline V gene sequence: CDR1 MNHEY, CDR2 SMNVEV (reference sequence). CDR3 size: 16 residues. CDR3 bases: TGTGCCAGCAGTCCTGACAGGGGGCTCCAGAGGGAGCCCCAGCATTTT. Protein: CASSPDRGLQREPQHF.

This chain connects TRBV7-9 to TRBJ1-5; 10 positions agree with TRBD1. Germline V gene lookup returns CDR1 SEHNR and CDR2 FQNEAQ (reference sequence). The CDR3 loop spans 15 amino acids. J gave up 3 bases and V 5 bases, and 4 bases lay outside the gene matches. CDR3 protein: CASSQDRGDNQPQHF. The CDR3 DNA is TGTGCCAGCAGCCAGGACAGGGGGGACAATCAGCCCCAGCATTTT.

V usage is TRBV19 and J usage is TRBJ1-1, with a possible D match to TRBD1 (5 bases). V shed 8 bases and J shed 0 bases, with 19 bases lying between them. This CDR3 contains 16 residues. CDR1 is LNHDA and CDR2 is SQIVND in the germline V gene (reference sequence). CDR3 sequence reads: CASGTFEGYMNTEAFF. CDR3 DNA: TGTGCCAGTGGGACTTTCGAAGGGTACATGAACACTGAAGCTTTCTTT.

This clone was recorded only once. This rearrangement joins TRBV12-5 to TRBJ2-5; 8 positions match TRBD2. The tail of the sequence fits TRBJ2-7 better, so the J call may be wrong. Per germline, CDR1 LGHNT and CDR2 FRNRAP. This CDR3 has 14 residues. CDR3 sequence reads: CASGSRGGNHEQYF. The CDR3 nucleotides are TGTGCTAGTGGTTCCCGCGGGGGGAATCACGAGCAGTACTTC.

V usage is TRBV11-3 and J usage is TRBJ1-5; D is ambiguous. CDR1 and CDR2 (germline): SGHNT, YENEEA. V gave up 1 base and J gave up 5 bases, with 9 bases separating them. The CDR3 runs to 14 residues. As DNA, the CDR3 is TGTGCCAGCAGCTTAGGCGGGCCCGATCAGCCCCAGCATTTT. This encodes CASSLGGPDQPQHF.

V usage is TRBV28 and J usage is TRBJ2-6, with D possibly being TRBD1 (7 bases). Germline assignment: CDR1 MDHEN and CDR2 SYDVKM. The CDR3 is made up of 18 amino acids. Trimming took 10 bases from V and 4 from J, leaving 26 bases between them. The CDR3 bases are TGTGCCACCGTAGGAGGGGGCGATCGGCGGATAGGGGCCAACGTCCTGACTTTC. Translation: CATVGGGDRRIGANVLTF.